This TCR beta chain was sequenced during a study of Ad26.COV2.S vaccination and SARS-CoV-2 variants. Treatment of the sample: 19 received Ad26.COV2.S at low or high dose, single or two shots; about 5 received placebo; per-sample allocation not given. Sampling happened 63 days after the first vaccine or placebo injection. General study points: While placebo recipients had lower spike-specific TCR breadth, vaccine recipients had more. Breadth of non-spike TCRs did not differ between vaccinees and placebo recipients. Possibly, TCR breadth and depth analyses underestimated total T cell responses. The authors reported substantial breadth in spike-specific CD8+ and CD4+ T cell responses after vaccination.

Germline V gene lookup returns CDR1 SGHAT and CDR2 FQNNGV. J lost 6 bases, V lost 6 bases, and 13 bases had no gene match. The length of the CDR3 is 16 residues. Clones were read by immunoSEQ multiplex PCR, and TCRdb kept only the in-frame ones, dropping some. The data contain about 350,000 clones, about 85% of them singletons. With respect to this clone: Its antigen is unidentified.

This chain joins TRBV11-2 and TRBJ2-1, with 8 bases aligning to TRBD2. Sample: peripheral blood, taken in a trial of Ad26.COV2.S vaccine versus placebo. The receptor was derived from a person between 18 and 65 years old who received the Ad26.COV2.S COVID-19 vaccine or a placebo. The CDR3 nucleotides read TGTGCCAGCAGGAGTAGAGCGGGGGTGAAAGGCAATGAGCAGTTCTTC. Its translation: CASRSRAGVKGNEQFF.